Below, 27 T cell receptor beta chains from the same sample are listed, as sequenced in a study of spatial heterogeneity in lung cancer (dated by TCRdb to 2018 to 2020). The time point label on this specimen signifies: blood at routine non-recurrence follow-up after resection. Libraries were constructed by 5' RACE. Instrument used: NextSeq 500. TCRdb ran its own pipeline on the public reads, namely fastp trimming at Q25 and MiXCR clone calling, and kept in-frame beta chains. Entries are consolidated by CDR3 protein sequence, retaining the most common genes and DNA. The sample table shows about 45,000 distinct CDR3 sequences, and approximately 22% are seen once. The ten most abundant clones make up roughly 6.5% of the sample. Sequencing used PBMCs, obtained at follow-up. Receptor source: a female donor with early-stage non-small cell lung cancer.

This clonotype showed up many times. This rearrangement joins TRBV11-1 to TRBJ2-1; D unresolved. Germline V CDR1 and CDR2: SGHAT, FQDESV (reference sequence). Trimming took off 2 bases at V and 5 bases at J, with 7 bases between the two ends. CDR3 length: 13 amino acids. DNA for the CDR3: TGTGCCAGCAGCTTAAGGCCCCACAATGAGCAGTTCTTC. This codes for CASSLRPHNEQFF.

This clonotype was detected many times. The chain employs TRBV5-1 and TRBJ2-7; no clear D gene. The CDR3 length is 14 residues. The V gene lost 1 base and the J gene lost 5 bases, with 13 bases spanning the gap. Germline CDR1 SGHRS, CDR2 YFSETQ. As DNA, the CDR3 is TGCGCCAGCAGCTTGAGAGGAGAGCTCCACGAGCAGTACTTC. The encoded protein is CASSLRGELHEQYF. Together with reference TRBV5-1 and TRBJ2-7, the CDR3 gives the full variable domain: KAGVTQTPRYLIKTRGQQVTLSCSPISGHRSVSWYQQTPGQGLQFLFEYFSETQRNKGNFPGRFSGRQFSNSRSEMNVSTLELGDSALYLCASSLRGELHEQYFGPGTRLTVT.

This clonotype was counted at least ten times. CDR3 in DNA: TGCGCCAGCAGCTTAAGGGACAGGGGTGAGCAGTACTTC. Translating it yields CASSLRDRGEQYF. V and J are TRBV5-1 and TRBJ2-7, with 10 bases matching TRBD1. The V segment lost 2 bases and the J segment 7 bases; nucleotides outside the gene matches: 3. CDR1 is SGHRS, CDR2 YFSETQ, per germline. The length of the CDR3 is 13 residues.

This clonotype occurred a few times. This sequence joins TRBV19 and TRBJ2-1; 11 bases match TRBD2. CDR3 length equals 15 residues. Germline V gene data show CDR1 as LNHDA and CDR2 as SQIVND (reference sequence). J gave up 9 bases and V 6 bases, and 10 bases lay outside the gene matches. CDR3 DNA sequence: TGTGCCAGTAGACCGAGTAGCGGGAGGGCAAGTGAGCAGTTCTTC. It translates to CASRPSSGRASEQFF.

This clonotype is medium-sized by share. The rearrangement joins TRBV7-6 to TRBJ2-1, with 11 bases fitting TRBD2. Germline loops: CDR1 SGHVS, CDR2 FNYEAQ. J was trimmed by 0 bases and V by 5 bases; bases with no gene match: 9. This CDR3 is 18 amino acids long. Here the CDR3 DNA reads TGTGCCAGCAGCCCGGGACTAGCGGATCTAAGCTCCTACAATGAGCAGTTCTTC. It specifies CASSPGLADLSSYNEQFF.

This chain links TRBV12-3 or TRBV12-4 with TRBJ2-5; D is undetermined. Trimming cost V 6 bases and J 4 bases, with 9 bases left between them. The length of the CDR3 is 12 residues. DNA of the CDR3: TGTGCCAGCAGCTCCTATGGAGAGACCCAGTACTTC. As protein: CASSSYGETQYF.

This chain connects TRBV7-8 to TRBJ1-3; D remains ambiguous. V was clipped by 5 bases and J by 2 bases, with 13 bases between them. The CDR3 is made up of 15 amino acids. From germline, CDR1 is SGHVS and CDR2 FQNEAQ. The CDR3 loop reads CASSNSHGTGNTIYF. Written as DNA, the CDR3 is TGTGCCAGCAGCAACTCACACGGGACTGGAAACACCATATATTTT.

The V gene is TRBV7-2, the J gene TRBJ2-1; D unresolved. The CDR3 length is 13 residues. Trimming shortened V by 2 bases and J by 5 bases, and 7 bases separated the two germline ends. Germline V CDR1 and CDR2: SGHTA, FQGNSA. The CDR3: CASSLFRDNEQFF. The CDR3 region has the DNA TGTGCCAGCAGCTTATTCCGAGACAATGAGCAGTTCTTC.

This clonotype was observed at least ten times. The chain couples TRBV10-3 to TRBJ2-7, with D perhaps matching TRBD2 (6 bases). Germline lookup yields CDR1 ENHRY and CDR2 SYGVKD. The V end was cut by 0 bases, the J end by 3 bases, with 6 bases between. The CDR3 runs 13 residues. The CDR3 sequence: CAISESRDYEQYV. CDR3 bases: TGTGCCATCAGTGAGTCGCGGGACTACGAGCAGTACGTC.

This clonotype was found a few times. This chain uses TRBV12-3 or TRBV12-4 with TRBJ1-2; no clear D gene. Trimming shortened V by 4 bases and J by 7 bases, and 13 bases separated the two germline ends. CDR3 length: 13 residues. CDR3: CASSSPASGGYTF. CDR3 in DNA: TGTGCCAGCAGTTCCCCTGCGAGCGGTGGCTACACCTTC.

This clonotype has a handful of counts. This chain links TRBV24-1 with TRBJ2-5, with D possibly matching TRBD2 (6 bases). CDR1 and CDR2 (germline): KGHDR, SFDVKD. The CDR3 extends over 14 amino acids. Trimming pared 2 bases from V and 3 bases from J, leaving 9 bases between. CDR3 bases: TGTGCCACCAGTGATTCGGCGGGGAAAGAGACCCAGTACTTC. Encoded protein: CATSDSAGKETQYF.

This clonotype appeared many times. This chain connects TRBV7-9 to TRBJ1-1; D gene unclear. V lost 3 bases and J 0 bases, leaving 5 bases between the germline ends. Germline V gene data show CDR1 as SEHNR and CDR2 as FQNEAQ (reference sequence). This CDR3 comprises 13 residues. CDR3 loop: CASSFMLNTEAFF. The CDR3, as DNA: TGTGCCAGCAGCTTTATGTTGAACACTGAAGCTTTCTTT.

The chain couples TRBV27 to TRBJ1-5, with a tentative D call TRBD1 (5 bases). Trimming cost V 6 bases and J 7 bases, with 16 bases left between them. CDR1 and CDR2 from the germline V gene are MNHEY and SMNVEV (reference sequence). The CDR3 length is 14 residues. This CDR3 is CASSSTGLAQPQHF. CDR3 nucleotide sequence: TGTGCCAGCAGCTCTACAGGTCTGGCGCAGCCCCAGCATTTT.

The rearrangement joins TRBV12-3 or TRBV12-4 to TRBJ1-2, with D perhaps matching TRBD1 (5 bases). The length of the CDR3 is 18 residues. Trimming pared 6 bases from V and 2 bases from J, leaving 25 bases between. CDR3 sequence (DNA): TGTGCCAGCAGACCCGGGACGGAGCACCTATCTGGAAACTATGGCTACACCTTC. This codes for CASRPGTEHLSGNYGYTF.

This clonotype appeared many times. This chain joins TRBV10-3 and TRBJ2-7; 11 positions agree with TRBD2. V lost 2 bases to trimming and J lost 3 bases; unmatched junction nucleotides: 0. The CDR3 runs 14 residues. Germline CDR1 reads ENHRY; CDR2 reads SYGVKD. Written as DNA, the CDR3 is TGTGCCATCAGTGAGGGACTAGCGGGCTACGAGCAGTACGTC. Amino acids: CAISEGLAGYEQYV.

The J gene is TRBJ2-2, the V gene TRBV7-9; tentative D call: TRBD2 (5 bases). Germline V lookup: CDR1 SEHNR, CDR2 FQNEAQ (reference sequence). V was cut by 0 bases and J by 5 bases, with 10 bases left in between. This CDR3 is 15 amino acids long. Here the CDR3 DNA reads TGTGCCAGCAGCTTAGCGTCTGGGAGTACCGGGGAGCTGTTTTTT. It yields the protein CASSLASGSTGELFF.

This clonotype has a handful of counts. The chain employs TRBV19 and TRBJ2-1, with 7 bases aligning to TRBD1. The CDR3 loop spans 15 amino acids. CDR1 is LNHDA and CDR2 is SQIVND in the germline V gene (reference sequence). J was trimmed by 4 bases and V by 5 bases; bases with no gene match: 8. The CDR3 sequence: CASSPKGAPYNEQFF. The CDR3 region has the DNA TGTGCCAGTAGTCCAAAGGGGGCACCTTACAATGAGCAGTTCTTC.

In this sample, this clonotype turned up many times. The genes are TRBV5-1 and TRBJ1-6; D not certain. V was clipped by 0 bases and J by 14 bases, with 18 bases between them. This CDR3 is 15 amino acids long. Germline V gives CDR1 SGHRS, CDR2 YFSETQ. In DNA form, the CDR3 reads TGCGCCAGCAGCTTGGGCGTGGCGGGGAGAGACACCCTCCACTTT. Protein sequence: CASSLGVAGRDTLHF.

This chain joins TRBV2 and TRBJ2-1; a possible D gene is TRBD1 (6 bases). V lost 8 bases, J lost 8 bases, and 16 bases lay in between. Germline V lookup: CDR1 SNHLY, CDR2 FYNNEI. The CDR3 sequence is 13 residues long. CDR3 sequence: CASHPGWGHEQFF. CDR3 nucleotides: TGTGCCAGCCACCCGGGCTGGGGGCATGAGCAGTTCTTC.

This clonotype came up many times. The chain is built from TRBV27 and TRBJ1-5; 8 bases agree with TRBD1. Germline CDR1 MNHEY, CDR2 SMNVEV (reference sequence). The CDR3 extends over 15 amino acids. The V segment lost 6 bases and the J segment 4 bases; nucleotides outside the gene matches: 8. The chain's CDR3 is CASSPIGQGNQPQHF. Here the CDR3 DNA reads TGTGCCAGCAGCCCTATTGGACAGGGAAATCAGCCCCAGCATTTT.

Many counts were recorded for this clonotype. This chain joins TRBV18 and TRBJ1-1, with D perhaps matching TRBD1 (6 bases). V dropped 2 bases and J dropped 5 bases, with 12 bases sitting between them. Germline CDR1 and CDR2: KGHSH and LQKENI. The CDR3 sequence is 14 residues long. CDR3 sequence (DNA): TGTGCCAGCTCACCAACAGGGCCCGTTACTGAAGCTTTCTTT. Translating it yields CASSPTGPVTEAFF.

The chain couples TRBV20-1 to TRBJ1-4; D gene unclear. The CDR3 covers 14 residues. Trimming shortened V by 6 bases and J by 3 bases, and 14 bases separated the two germline ends. CDR1 is DFQATT, CDR2 SNEGSKA, per germline (reference sequence). CDR3 sequence (DNA): TGCAGTGCCCCCTGGGCGGGTGCTAATGAAAAACTGTTTTTT. Translation: CSAPWAGANEKLFF.

This rearrangement joins TRBV27 to TRBJ1-5, with unresolved D. The germline V gene has CDR1 MNHEY and CDR2 SMNVEV (reference sequence). Deletions cut 1 base from V and 3 bases from J, with 4 bases between. There are 13 residues in the CDR3. The CDR3 nucleotides read TGTGCCAGCAGTTTATGGGTCAATCAGCCCCAGCATTTT. Translating it yields CASSLWVNQPQHF.

CDR3 DNA: TGCAGTGTCGACATGAGCTCCTATAATTCACCCCTCCACTTT. This gives the protein CSVDMSSYNSPLHF. This rearrangement joins TRBV20-1 to TRBJ1-6; D uncertain. V shed 7 bases and J shed 0 bases, with 10 bases lying between them. The germline V gene has CDR1 DFQATT and CDR2 SNEGSKA (reference sequence). This CDR3 region has 14 residues.

The rearrangement joins TRBV7-3 to TRBJ2-5; possibly TRBD2 for D (7 bases). Trimming left V 5 bases short and J 5 bases short, with 12 bases between. Looked up from germline, CDR1 is SGHTA and CDR2 is FQGTGA. The CDR3 contains 13 residues. CDR3 in DNA: TGTGCCAGCAGCGCGGGGGCCGGCGAGACCCAGTACTTC. Its protein product is CASSAGAGETQYF.

This clonotype was found many times. The V gene is TRBV9, the J gene TRBJ2-1; D possibly uses TRBD1 or TRBD2 (6 bases each). Trimming stripped 0 bases from V and 10 bases from J, with 11 bases between. This CDR3 is 13 amino acids long. Germline CDR1 and CDR2: SGDLS and YYNGEE. The CDR3 bases are TGTGCCAGCAGCGTAGGGGGGGCGACCGAGCAGTTCTTC. Protein product: CASSVGGATEQFF. Full variable domain (missing parts from reference TRBV9 and TRBJ2-1): DSGVTQTPKHLITATGQRVTLRCSPRSGDLSVYWYQQSLDQGLQFLIQYYNGEERAKGNILERFSAQQFPDLHSELNLSSLELGDSALYFCASSVGGATEQFFGPGTRLTVL.

This clonotype was recorded many times. The chain joins TRBV29-1 to TRBJ2-1; D gene unclear. Germline V lookup: CDR1 SQVTM, CDR2 ANQGSEA. The CDR3 consists of 14 residues. The ends were cut back, 5 bases at V and 0 bases at J, with 11 bases in the middle. CDR3 nucleotides: TGCAGCGTTAACCGCCCCAGCTCCTACAATGAGCAGTTCTTC. Its protein product is CSVNRPSSYNEQFF.